The 4 T cell receptor beta chains listed next were all sequenced from one sample in a study of T cells in Graves' hyperthyroidism and ophthalmopathy. Amplification of TCR beta CDR3 regions was performed using RNA transcripts as template. When the TCR CDR3 underwent first-round RT-PCR, the HTBI primer set was used. Via MiXCR, TCRdb re-called the multiplex PCR reads, giving one row per CDR3 protein. This sample yields approximately 300,000 distinct CDR3 sequences, of which roughly 15% are seen a single time; approximately 33% belongs to the top ten. The sample was blood. All receptors derive from a man aged 30 to 45 with Graves' hyperthyroidism.

This clonotype was counted at least ten times. V and J are TRBV18 and TRBJ1-1, with 7 positions matching TRBD1. V shed 6 bases and J 5 bases; nucleotides not matched to a gene: 15. The CDR3 sequence is 16 residues long. CDR1 is KGHSH, CDR2 LQKENI, per germline. The CDR3 DNA reads TGTGCCAGCTCGAAAGGGGGACCAGCAGGGGGAACTGAAGCTTTCTTT. It specifies CASSKGGPAGGTEAFF.

In its sample, this clonotype was seen a few times. This chain uses TRBV19 with TRBJ2-1; D gene unclear. Between the trimmed V and J ends, which lost 2 bases and 0 bases, there was a span of 11 bases. The CDR3 is made up of 16 amino acids. The germline V gene has CDR1 LNHDA and CDR2 SQIVND (reference sequence). The CDR3 DNA follows: TGTGCCAGTAGTATAAGTGGGCGGTACTCCTACAATGAGCAGTTCTTC. Its protein product is CASSISGRYSYNEQFF.

This clonotype was seen at least ten times. The V gene is TRBV12-3 or TRBV12-4, the J gene TRBJ2-2, with D perhaps being TRBD1 or TRBD2 (5 bases each). The CDR3 runs 16 residues. Trimming pared 7 bases from V and 2 bases from J, leaving 17 bases between. CDR3 DNA: TGTGCCAGCAACGAACCCGGGACCCTCAACACCGGGGAGCTGTTTTTT. This gives the protein CASNEPGTLNTGELFF.

The chain recombines TRBV11-2 with TRBJ2-2; weak D call: TRBD2 (6 bases). The CDR3 is 17 amino acids. CDR1 and CDR2 from the germline V gene are SGHAT and FQNNGV. Trimming left V 7 bases short and J 2 bases short, with 20 bases between. CDR3 DNA: TGTGCCAGCAACCCTCTGGGGGTCGGGAGTAACACCGGGGAGCTGTTTTTT. Protein: CASNPLGVGSNTGELFF.